The rows below give T cell receptor beta chains drawn from one sample of a study of T cells in Graves' hyperthyroidism and ophthalmopathy. Each CDR3 protein gets one entry after TCRdb re-called the multiplex PCR reads with MiXCR. The table shows some 770,000 distinct CDR3 sequences, with roughly 15% occurring only once. What was sequenced was blood. All receptors come from a young man with Graves' hyperthyroidism. CDR3s include the opening cysteine and the closing phenylalanine or tryptophan.

>13|TRBJ1-1|TRBV20-1
CSAKGQGATEAFF
>18|TRBJ2-1|TRBV9
CASSVGVAGTSSYNEQFF
>13|TRBJ1-5|TRBV20-1
CSAREDRNQPQHF
>13|TRBJ2-7|TRBV20-1
CSAYAGATYEQYF
>15|TRBJ2-6|TRBV7-9
CATAYVGAGANVLTF
>17|TRBJ2-6|TRBV29-1
CSVLDKAPTSGANVLTF
>14|TRBJ2-7|TRBV5-1
CASSLGGFPYEQYF
>13|TRBJ2-4|TRBV13
CASSAQGGDIQYF
>16|TRBJ2-1|TRBV20-1
CSARHPGLAGGNEQFF
>15|TRBJ1-5|TRBV12-3/TRBV12-4
CASSLGRGGGQPQHF
>14|TRBJ1-1|TRBV29-1
CSVPPRTANTEAFF
>14|TRBJ1-2|TRBV28
CASSRMGQDYGYTF
>15|TRBJ1-3|TRBV7-6
CASSAQGAYGNTIYF
>15|TRBJ2-2|TRBV7-7
CASSLISGDTGELFF
>14|TRBJ2-5|TRBV20-1
CSARGRTLQETQYF
>15|TRBJ2-3|TRBV20-1
CSARDSGRSTDTQYF
>15|TRBJ2-4|TRBV3-1
CASSQDPRLGGIQYF
>14|TRBJ2-7|TRBV5-1
CASSLIAGYYEQYF
>17|TRBJ2-5|TRBV10-2
CASSETTHSLSKETQYF
>16|TRBJ1-5|TRBV15
CATSRRRTDSNQPQHF
>13|TRBJ2-7|TRBV29-1
CSVSGEATYEQYF
>13|TRBJ2-1|TRBV7-9
CASSPRLGGEQFF
>16|TRBJ1-4|TRBV9
CASSVRPQTFNEKLFF
>15|TRBJ2-2|TRBV12-3/TRBV12-4
CASSLDQGATGELFF
>16|TRBJ2-2|TRBV7-2
CASSSGLAWNTGELLF
>16|TRBJ2-1|TRBV2
CASRGKLAGARNEQFF
>13|TRBJ2-5|TRBV18
CASSPPVEETQYF
>13|TRBJ1-2|TRBV20-1
CSARVEPNYGYTF
>15|TRBJ2-3|TRBV18
CASSPPGTHTDTQYF
>14|TRBJ2-1|TRBV19
CATRTGGYSNEQFF
>16|TRBJ2-6|TRBV7-2
CASSLGRTSGANVLTF
>13|TRBJ1-1|TRBV6-1
CASMRGGGAEAFF
>17|TRBJ2-4|TRBV12-3/TRBV12-4
CASSLAQGGLAKNIQYF
>17|TRBJ2-1|TRBV28
CASSLRGGESSYNEQFF
>14|TRBJ2-3|TRBV12-5
CASGFDRSTDTQYF
>14|TRBJ2-5|TRBV20-1
CSARSGRGQETQYF
>16|TRBJ1-2|TRBV6-1
CASSDFIAGSNYGYTF
>13|TRBJ2-1|TRBV7-7
CASSGTGASEQFF
>11|TRBJ2-3|TRBV6-1
CASTNAGTQYF
>18|TRBJ2-3|TRBV30
CAWSVPIRQDPSTDTQYF
>12|TRBJ2-7|TRBV6-1
CASSYPGGEQYF
>14|TRBJ2-3|TRBV12-3/TRBV12-4
CASSLRGGSDTQYF
>16|TRBJ2-2|TRBV12-5
CASGLVVGPNTGELFF
>13|TRBJ1-1|TRBV5-6
CASSKDRGTEAFF
>14|TRBJ2-7|TRBV28
CASSPVGQGYEQYF
>15|TRBJ2-7|TRBV28
CASSFEGSGHYEQYF
>14|TRBJ1-3|TRBV7-9
CASRLGASGNTIYF
>12|TRBJ1-6|TRBV27
CASSFRNSPLHF
>16|TRBJ2-1|TRBV11-2
CASSLGPSGLYNEQFF
>15|TRBJ1-1|TRBV7-3
CASSEQGPGNTEAFF
>15|TRBJ2-5|TRBV19
CASSIIPAGQETQYF
>16|TRBJ2-2|TRBV18
CASSSGLAGGTGELFF
>14|TRBJ2-7|TRBV27
CASSSTGPLYEQYF
>15|TRBJ2-7|TRBV2
CASSERDGGLGEQYF
>15|TRBJ1-4|TRBV4-3
CASSPQGQGLEKLFF
>12|TRBJ2-7|TRBV6-5
CASSYSPYEQYF
>13|TRBJ2-7|TRBV18
CASSPREDGEQYF
>13|TRBJ2-3|TRBV7-2
CASSLAPADTQYF